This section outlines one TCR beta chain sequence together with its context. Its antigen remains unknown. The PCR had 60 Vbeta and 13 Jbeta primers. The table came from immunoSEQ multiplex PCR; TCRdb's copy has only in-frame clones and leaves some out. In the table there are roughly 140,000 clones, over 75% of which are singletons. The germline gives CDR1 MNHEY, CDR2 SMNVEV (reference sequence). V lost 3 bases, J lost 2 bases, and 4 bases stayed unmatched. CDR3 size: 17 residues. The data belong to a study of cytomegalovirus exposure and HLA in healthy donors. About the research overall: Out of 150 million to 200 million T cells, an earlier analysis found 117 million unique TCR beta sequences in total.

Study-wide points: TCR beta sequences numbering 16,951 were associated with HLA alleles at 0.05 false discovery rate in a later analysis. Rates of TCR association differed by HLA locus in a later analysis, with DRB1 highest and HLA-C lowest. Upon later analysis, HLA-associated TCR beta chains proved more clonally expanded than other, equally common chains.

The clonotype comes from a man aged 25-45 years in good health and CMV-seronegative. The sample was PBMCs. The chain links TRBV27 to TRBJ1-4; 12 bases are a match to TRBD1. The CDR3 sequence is CASSLSGQGATNEKLFF. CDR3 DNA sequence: TGTGCCAGCAGTTTGTCGGGACAGGGGGCGACTAATGAAAAACTGTTTTTT.